The entry below gives a single TCR beta chain sequence along with its context. Its antigen is as yet unknown. The data derive from a study of monozygotic twins with inflammatory bowel disease. Germline V gene sequence: CDR1 SGHDN, CDR2 FVKESK. The CDR3 totals 13 residues. Study-level results: Limited power may explain why concordant and discordant twins showed no difference in repertoire similarity. Sharing of clonotypes with others was lower in IBD patients than in healthy twins, and this was especially so with disease activity.

Nested amplification of TCRalpha and TCRbeta cDNA involved two PCRs of roughly 17 and 9 cycles. TCRdb derives one entry per CDR3 protein from the 5' RACE reads, leaving out DNA. The specimen's table records under 350,000 distinct CDR3 sequences. The rearrangement joins TRBV14 to TRBJ2-2. Sequencing used blood. The origin of this receptor is a human donor with ulcerative colitis or Crohn's disease, or a healthy co-twin of an affected twin (not recorded which). CDR3 region: CASSQAESGELFF.